This T cell receptor beta chain is from a study of blood T cell repertoires in COVID-19. Germline lookup yields CDR1 SGHDT and CDR2 YYEEEE. J was trimmed by 4 bases and V by 0 bases; bases with no gene match: 5. CDR3 length: 15 amino acids. The table came from immunoSEQ multiplex PCR; TCRdb's copy has only in-frame clones and leaves some out. The sample records fewer than 500,000 clones, approximately 90% being singletons. What was sequenced was peripheral blood. This clonotype was sampled from a man younger than 30 with COVID-19, enrolled during active disease. This chain links TRBV5-6 with TRBJ1-2; 8 bases line up with TRBD1. For the CDR3, the DNA is TGTGCCAGCAGCTTGGTGGACAGGGATCGCTATGGCTACACCTTC. Residues: CASSLVDRDRYGYTF.